Presented here are 19 T cell receptor beta chains from one specimen sequenced in a study of cytomegalovirus exposure and HLA in healthy donors. PCR primers comprised 60 Vbeta and 13 Jbeta primers. Some clones are missing from TCRdb's copy, which holds only in-frame ones; the method was immunoSEQ multiplex PCR. The repertoire includes some 89,000 clones, about four fifths of them detected once, and 1.5% to 2% sits in the top ten. The sequencing input was PBMCs. The receptors were sampled from a woman in her 30s in good health and CMV-seronegative.

The rearrangement joins TRBV5-1 to TRBJ1-1; D not certain. The CDR3 extends over 13 amino acids. The V gene lost 3 bases and the J gene lost 1 base, with 7 bases spanning the gap. Germline V gene data show CDR1 as SGHRS and CDR2 as YFSETQ. CDR3 loop: CASSSGENTEAFF. In nucleotides, the CDR3 is TGCGCCAGCAGCTCCGGGGAGAACACTGAAGCTTTCTTT.

This chain connects TRBV9 to TRBJ2-7; D is uncertain. The CDR3 has 13 amino acids. The germline V and J ends were trimmed by 0 bases and 4 bases, with 8 bases remaining between them. Germline CDR1 and CDR2: SGDLS and YYNGEE. CDR3 nucleotides: TGTGCCAGCAGCGTAGATAGAGGATACGAGCAGTACTTC. Translating it yields CASSVDRGYEQYF.

The chain uses TRBV11-3 and TRBJ2-3; 7 bases are a match to TRBD2. With 5 bases clipped from V and 6 bases from J, the junction kept 2 bases outside the gene matches. Germline V gene sequence: CDR1 SGHNT, CDR2 YENEEA. This CDR3 is 12 amino acids long. The CDR3: CASSLGGDTQYF. The CDR3, as DNA: TGTGCCAGCAGCCTCGGGGGGGATACGCAGTATTTT.

This chain joins TRBV6-4 and TRBJ2-4, with 10 bases fitting TRBD2. The CDR3 loop spans 18 amino acids. The trim removed 7 bases at V and 0 bases at J, leaving 12 bases unmatched. CDR1 and CDR2 from the germline V gene are MRHNA and SNTAGT. The CDR3 reads CASTQVLAGALAKNIQYF. CDR3 bases: TGTGCCAGCACTCAGGTCCTAGCGGGAGCTCTAGCCAAAAACATTCAGTACTTC.

J is TRBJ2-1 and V is TRBV20-1; tentative D call: TRBD1 (5 bases). CDR1 is DFQATT, CDR2 SNEGSKA, per germline (reference sequence). This CDR3 has 10 amino acids. V lost 4 bases and J 12 bases, leaving 10 bases between the germline ends. The CDR3 DNA sequence: TGCAGTGCTACGAACAGGAGGCAGTTCTTC. Protein sequence: CSATNRRQFF.

This clone was observed a single time. This sequence joins TRBV7-8 and TRBJ2-1; 7 bases line up with TRBD1. In germline, CDR1 is SGHVS, CDR2 FQNEAQ. V dropped 5 bases and J dropped 0; count of bases not matched to a gene: 4. This CDR3 has 15 amino acids. DNA of the CDR3: TGTGCCAGCAGCCAGAGGGGGCCCTCCTACAATGAGCAGTTCTTC. This codes for CASSQRGPSYNEQFF.

The chain recombines TRBV27 with TRBJ1-2; the D gene is possibly TRBD1 (5 bases). CDR1 MNHEY and CDR2 SMNVEV come from the germline V gene (reference sequence). The CDR3 runs 15 residues. Deletions cut 5 bases from V and 5 bases from J, with 18 bases between. CDR3: CASSAAGGGYYGYTF. As DNA, the CDR3 is TGTGCCAGCAGTGCAGCAGGCGGGGGGTATTATGGCTACACCTTC.

A few counts support this clone. One junction end does not reproduce the germline sequence, and a read error may be involved. V is TRBV5-1 and J is TRBJ2-5; 7 nucleotides align to TRBD1. Germline-derived CDR1 and CDR2 are SGHRS and YFSETQ. CDR3 length equals 14 residues. In nucleotides, the CDR3 is TGCGCCAGCAGCTTGGGGGACAGTCAAGGGACCCAGTACTTC. This codes for CASSLGDSQGTQYF.

This chain uses TRBV5-6 with TRBJ2-3, with a tentative D call TRBD1 (5 bases). Germline CDR1 is SGHDT and CDR2 is YYEEEE. Trimming stripped 4 bases from V and 11 bases from J, with 23 bases between. The CDR3 totals 15 residues. The CDR3 DNA reads as TGTGCCAGCAGCGCGCGGACAACCTCCCCGATAAAGCAGTATTTT. It encodes CASSARTTSPIKQYF.

The chain combines TRBV15 with TRBJ2-1; 8 bases are shared with TRBD1. Trimming removed 10 bases from V and 9 bases from J; junction bases left unmatched: 17. CDR1 LNHNV and CDR2 YYDKDF come from the germline V gene (reference sequence). The CDR3 length is 15 residues. The CDR3, as DNA: TGTGCCATCGACTTGACAGGGGCCCGATCTGGTGAGCAGTTCTTC. It encodes CAIDLTGARSGEQFF.

As regards this clone: The junction does not match germline at one end; this may be a read error. V and J are TRBV7-9 and TRBJ2-3; D is uncertain. Germline loops: CDR1 SEHNR, CDR2 FQNEAQ (reference sequence). The length of the CDR3 is 13 residues. The CDR3 coding sequence is TGTTCCAGCAGCCCCCCTAGTTCGGATACGCAGTATTTT. Amino acids: CSSSPPSSDTQYF.

The J gene is TRBJ1-1, the V gene TRBV6-4; 9 nucleotides align to TRBD1. The CDR3 loop spans 14 amino acids. Germline V CDR1 and CDR2: MRHNA, SNTAGT. Trimming took 7 bases from V and 1 from J; bases not matched to a gene: 4. CDR3 in amino acids: CASNTTGGNTEAFF. The CDR3 nucleotides are TGTGCCAGCAACACGACAGGGGGGAACACTGAAGCTTTCTTT.

The chain combines TRBV15 with TRBJ2-3; no clear D. This CDR3 comprises 17 residues. The V gene lost 2 bases and the J gene lost 6 bases, with 21 bases spanning the gap. Per germline, CDR1 LNHNV and CDR2 YYDKDF (reference sequence). The CDR3 reads CATSRNQDKFSLDTQYF. The CDR3 coding sequence is TGTGCCACCAGCAGAAATCAAGACAAATTTTCCTTGGATACGCAGTATTTT.

This chain joins TRBV4-3 and TRBJ1-2; 7 nucleotides match TRBD1. Trimming cost V 0 bases and J 0 bases; bases outside gene matches: 10. Germline loops: CDR1 LGHNA, CDR2 YSLEER. The CDR3 sequence is 18 residues long. The CDR3 nucleotides read TGCGCCAGCAGCCAAGAAAAAGGACAGGTCCTAACTAACTATGGCTACACCTTC. Translated, it gives CASSQEKGQVLTNYGYTF.

Only one count was recorded for this clone. This chain connects TRBV6-5 to TRBJ1-6, with D maybe TRBD1 (5 bases). The germline V gene encodes CDR1 MNHEY and CDR2 SVGAGI. CDR3 size: 14 residues. V was shortened by 2 bases and J by 4 bases, with 6 bases between the two germline ends. CDR3 sequence: CASSYAGYNSPLHF. The CDR3 bases are TGTGCCAGCAGTTACGCAGGGTATAATTCACCCCTCCACTTT.

The chain combines TRBV16 with TRBJ2-3; TRBD2 aligns across 7 bases. The ends lost 2 bases at V and 6 bases at J; junction bases unmatched: 11. The germline V gene has CDR1 KGHSY and CDR2 FQNENV. The CDR3 sequence is 16 residues long. CDR3 sequence reads: CASSQRLAEAVDTQYF. The CDR3 nucleotides are TGTGCCAGCAGCCAACGTCTAGCGGAAGCAGTGGATACGCAGTATTTT.

The chain couples TRBV6-4 to TRBJ2-5; 7 bases line up with TRBD1. Germline CDR1 and CDR2: MRHNA and SNTAGT. The CDR3 sequence is 13 residues long. V lost 5 bases and J lost 3; bases outside the gene matches: 3. DNA of the CDR3: TGTGCCAGCAGTCAAGGGGGCGAAGAGACCCAGTACTTC. Residues: CASSQGGEETQYF.

This chain links TRBV7-9 with TRBJ1-2; 9 bases map to TRBD1. This CDR3 has 13 residues. CDR1 and CDR2 from the germline V gene are SEHNR and FQNEAQ (reference sequence). J gave up 11 bases and V 3 bases, and 7 bases lay outside the gene matches. The CDR3, as DNA: TGTGCCAGCAGCTTGGGACAGGGAAGATGGTACACCTTC. It yields the protein CASSLGQGRWYTF.

This clone was recorded a few times. The chain joins TRBV27 to TRBJ1-1; weak D call: TRBD1 (5 bases). CDR3 size: 13 residues. In germline, CDR1 is MNHEY, CDR2 SMNVEV (reference sequence). The V gene lost 5 bases and the J gene lost 4 bases, with 11 bases spanning the gap. The CDR3 nucleotides are TGTGCCAGCAGTAAAGCCGGGGGCACTGAAGCTTTCTTT. Protein: CASSKAGGTEAFF.